The clone carrying this T cell receptor (beta chain) showed up just a few times. Its specificity is not known. This sample stems from a study of T cells after yellow fever vaccination. Study-wide results and caveats: Sorted repertoires could include abundant contaminating clonotypes from bulk cells.

Germline CDR1 reads KGHSH; CDR2 reads LQKENI. CDR3 size: 14 residues. V shed 0 bases and J shed 6 bases, with 9 bases lying between them. TCRdb re-called the 5' RACE reads with MiXCR, one entry per CDR3 protein. The repertoire holds hundreds of thousands of distinct CDR3 sequences, with about 19% as singletons. The chain joins TRBV18 to TRBJ2-4; D call uncertain. The source material was PBMCs, sampled 15 days after the yellow fever booster vaccination. The TCR originated in a man in his thirties or forties who received the YFV17D yellow fever vaccine. The CDR3 protein is CASSPPSAGNIQYF. DNA for the CDR3: TGTGCCAGCTCACCACCGAGCGCTGGAAACATTCAGTACTTC.